This entry features one T cell receptor (beta chain) sequence. The antigen remains undetermined. The sample comes from a study of cytomegalovirus exposure and HLA in healthy donors. At the level of the study: A previous analysis identified about 110 million unique TCR beta sequences derived from some 200 million T cells.

The PCR employed 60 Vbeta primers together with 13 Jbeta primers. Generated by immunoSEQ multiplex PCR, the TCRdb table keeps only in-frame clones and is missing some. With some 120,000 clones in the sample, the ten largest clones hold about 2.1%. General study findings and limits: For presence/absence analyses, sequencing depth was assumed to be roughly uniform across donors.

Trimming shortened V by 6 bases and J by 0 bases, and 15 bases separated the two germline ends. Germline CDR1 is SGHAT and CDR2 is FQNNGV. This CDR3 region has 15 residues. The chain recombines TRBV11-2 with TRBJ2-7, with no clear D. The material sequenced was PBMCs. The clonotype was recovered from an older woman in good health and CMV-seronegative. The CDR3, as DNA: TGTGCCAGCAGGAAACTGTCCGGTAGCTCCTACGAGCAGTACTTC. Amino acid sequence: CASRKLSGSSYEQYF.